The rows below give T cell receptor beta chains drawn from one sample of a study of blood T cell repertoires in COVID-19. Only in-frame clones appear in the TCRdb table, and some are missing; sequencing was by immunoSEQ multiplex PCR. The profile shows roughly 200,000 clones, 75% to 85% of them singletons. The source material was peripheral blood. These receptors were obtained from a middle-aged woman with COVID-19, enrolled during active disease. CDR3s include the opening cysteine and the closing phenylalanine or tryptophan. D genes are given only for firm matches. Size is omitted from some rows. Given values are once, few, many or a class for expanded clones.

TRBD1	TRBV6-2/TRBV6-3	NA	TRBJ1-4	16	TGTGCCAGCAGTTCACTATCAGGGGGAGACCCGAAAAAACTGTTTTTT	CASSSLSGGDPKKLFF
NA	TRBV10-3	NA	TRBJ1-1	13	TGTGCCATCGGTTTCGGGGGGGACACTGAAGCTTTCTTT	CAIGFGGDTEAFF
NA	TRBV5-4	NA	TRBJ2-1	15	TGTGCCAGCAGCTTGCGTATGAGCTCCTACAATGAGCAGTTCTTC	CASSLRMSSYNEQFF
NA	TRBV7-3	NA	TRBJ1-1	16	TGTGCCAGCAGCCCTAGCGGGTCCTCCATGAACACTGAAGCTTTCTTT	CASSPSGSSMNTEAFF
TRBD2	TRBV3-1/TRBV3-2	NA	TRBJ2-3	16	TGTGCCAGCAGCTCGTCGACTAGCGGGAGAACAGATACGCAGTATTTT	CASSSSTSGRTDTQYF
TRBD1	TRBV4-1	NA	TRBJ2-7	16	TGCGCCAGCAGCCCCGATCCGGGCAGGGGGAATTACGAGCAGTACTTC	CASSPDPGRGNYEQYF
NA	TRBV19	NA	TRBJ1-2	14	TGTGCCAGTAGTACAGGCACGGAATCCTATGGCTACACCTTC	CASSTGTESYGYTF
NA	TRBV30	few	TRBJ1-1	14	TGTGCCTGGAGTGTACGGACTTTCGGAACTGAAGCTTTCTTT	CAWSVRTFGTEAFF
NA	TRBV7-2	NA	TRBJ1-2	13	TGTGCCAGCAGCTTTTCAGGGTCCCGGGGCTACACCTTC	CASSFSGSRGYTF
TRBD2	TRBV7-2	NA	TRBJ2-4	17	TGTGCCAGCAGCCCGGGACTAGCGGGGGCGGTGGGAAACATTCAGTACTTC	CASSPGLAGAVGNIQYF
NA	TRBV19	NA	TRBJ1-6	15	TGTGCCAGTAGTACCCCTGGGGGGGCTGATTCACCCCTCCACTTT	CASSTPGGADSPLHF
NA	TRBV19	NA	TRBJ1-5	14	TGTGCCAGTAGCCTATTCGGGGTAGGGCAGCCCCAGCATTTT	CASSLFGVGQPQHF
NA	TRBV19	NA	TRBJ1-5	14	TGTGCCAGTAGGGTCGGAGCGGGCAATCAGCCCCAGCATTTT	CASRVGAGNQPQHF
TRBD1	TRBV19	NA	TRBJ2-3	14	TGTGCCTGTAGCCGGGACAGGGAAACAGATACGCAGTATTTT	CACSRDRETDTQYF
NA	TRBV11-2	NA	TRBJ2-7	14	TGTGCCAGCAGCTTAGGAGTCGAATCCTACGAGCAGTACTTC	CASSLGVESYEQYF